The rows below give T cell receptor beta chains drawn from one sample of a study of T cell responses to AZD1222 COVID-19 vaccine. TCRdb keeps only in-frame clones here, not all; method: immunoSEQ multiplex PCR. The data show about 50,000 clones, 65% to 80% seen once. Sample: peripheral blood, taken on day 0 of AZD1222 vaccination. The receptors were sampled from an adult in good health. Both conserved end residues are part of each CDR3. A D gene is named only where the DNA matches it firmly. Expanded clones are given a class, and other clones once, few, many or no size at all.

j_call clone_size d_call v_call cdr3_nt cdr3_aa
TRBJ1-2 . TRBD1 TRBV19 TGTGCCAGTAGTATTATCCTCCGGGACAGTAACTATGGCTACACCTTC CASSIILRDSNYGYTF
TRBJ2-1 . . TRBV12-3/TRBV12-4 TGTGCCAGCAGCTGGTCGCTAGAAAATGAGCAGTTCTTC CASSWSLENEQFF
TRBJ2-1 . . TRBV7-9 TGTGCCAGCAGCTTAGGGCTAGGTGAGCAGTTCTTC CASSLGLGEQFF
TRBJ1-5 . . TRBV19 TGTGCCAGTAGTTATGAGGGAAGTGGCAATCAGCCCCAGCATTTT CASSYEGSGNQPQHF
TRBJ2-3 . . TRBV18 TGTGCCAGCTCAAGTCTTACAGTTAGCACAGATACGCAGTATTTT CASSSLTVSTDTQYF
TRBJ2-3 . . TRBV5-1 TGCGCCAGCAAAGGGGATTCTAGCACAGATACGCAGTATTTT CASKGDSSTDTQYF
TRBJ2-5 . . TRBV5-1 TGCGCCAGCAGCTTGGAACAGGGAACCCAGTACTTC CASSLEQGTQYF
TRBJ1-1 . . TRBV12-3/TRBV12-4 TGTGCCAGCAGACCGGGGGTAGGCACTGAAGCTTTCTTT CASRPGVGTEAFF
TRBJ2-1 . TRBD1 TRBV5-8 TGTGCCAGCAGCTTGTTCTCGGGACAGGTCTACAATGAGCAGTTCTTC CASSLFSGQVYNEQFF
TRBJ2-1 . . TRBV4-2 TGTGCCAGCAGCCAAGGGGTAGGGGATGAGCAGTTCTTC CASSQGVGDEQFF
TRBJ2-5 . . TRBV5-4 TGTGCCAGCAGCTTGGGGAGCCGGGAGACCCAGTACTTC CASSLGSRETQYF
TRBJ2-1 once TRBD2 TRBV4-1 TGCGCCAGCAGTTTGACTAGCGGGGACTACAATGAGCAGTTCTTC CASSLTSGDYNEQFF
TRBJ1-6 . . TRBV6-1 TGTGCCAGCAGTGAAGAGTTAGGGTTCTATAATTCACCCCTCCACTTT CASSEELGFYNSPLHF
TRBJ2-5 . TRBD1 TRBV12-3/TRBV12-4 TGTGCCAGCAGTTTAGGAGTGGGACAGGGTGACTTC CASSLGVGQGDF
TRBJ2-2 . TRBD2 TRBV6-2/TRBV6-3 TGTGCCAGCAGTACCTCCCCGGGCGGGGGGAACACCGGGGAGCTGTTTTTT CASSTSPGGGNTGELFF
TRBJ2-5 . TRBD2 TRBV3-1/TRBV3-2 TGTGCCAGCAGCCAAGGGGTAGCGGGGGTAGAAGAGACCCAGTACTTC CASSQGVAGVEETQYF
TRBJ2-1 . TRBD2 TRBV7-3 TGTGCCAGCAGCGGATTCAGCGGGAGGGATTACAATGAGCAGTTCTTC CASSGFSGRDYNEQFF
TRBJ1-2 few . TRBV7-8 TGTGCCAGCAGCCCCAGGGGTAGTGGCTACACCTTC CASSPRGSGYTF
TRBJ2-5 . TRBD1 TRBV5-5 TGTGCCAGCAGCCGGACAGGTTTAACGACCCAGTACTTC CASSRTGLTTQYF
TRBJ1-6 . . TRBV18 TGTGCCAGCTCACTAAGTGTAACCTATAATTCACCCCTCCACTTT CASSLSVTYNSPLHF
TRBJ2-7 . . TRBV21-1 TGTGCCAGCAGCAAAAATGAGGGCGGCGGGAGGGCCGAGGAGCAGTACTTC CASSKNEGGGRAEEQYF
TRBJ1-1 . . TRBV28 TGTGCCAGCAGGCGGGGGCTTGAAGCTTTCTTT CASRRGLEAFF
TRBJ2-7 . . TRBV11-2 TGTGCCAGCAGCTTAGAACGCCGGTACGAGCAGTACTTC CASSLERRYEQYF
TRBJ2-2 . TRBD2 TRBV7-2 TGTGCCAGCAGTATACCGACTAGCGTGGTGGGGGAGCTGTTTTTT CASSIPTSVVGELFF
TRBJ1-2 . . TRBV28 TGTGCCAGCAGTTGGACCGGGCACAGGCGTAACTATGGCTACACCTTC CASSWTGHRRNYGYTF
TRBJ2-1 . . TRBV15 TGTGCCACCAGCAGAGAACTAGTGGACAATGAGCAGTTCTTC CATSRELVDNEQFF
TRBJ1-1 . . TRBV28 TGTGCCAGCAGTGACGGGACGGTGAACACTGAAGCTTTCTTT CASSDGTVNTEAFF
TRBJ1-4 . . TRBV2 TGTGCCAGCAGGCAGGGAAGCGAAAAACTGTTTTTT CASRQGSEKLFF
TRBJ2-7 . . TRBV11-2 TGTGCCAGCAGCCCGACACTAGGACACTACGAGCAGTACTTC CASSPTLGHYEQYF
TRBJ2-3 . TRBD2 TRBV28 TGTGCCAGCAGTTTCCCTAGCGGGGCCACAGATACGCAGTATTTT CASSFPSGATDTQYF
TRBJ1-6 . . TRBV2 TGTGCCAGCCAGAACCCAGCGGATTCACCCCTCCACTTT CASQNPADSPLHF
TRBJ1-2 . . TRBV19 TGTGCCAGTAGGGGAGGACAGAGTAATGGCTACACCTTC CASRGGQSNGYTF
TRBJ1-5 . TRBD1 TRBV6-5 TGTGCCAGCAGTTGGACAGGGGGATCCGGCAATCAGCCCCAGCATTTT CASSWTGGSGNQPQHF
TRBJ2-5 . TRBD1 TRBV2 TGTGCCAGCACCATCTCGTCAGGGACAGGGGGCAGAGAGACCCAGTACTTC CASTISSGTGGRETQYF
TRBJ2-7 . . TRBV6-2/TRBV6-3 TGTGCCAGCAGTTACCCCGCGAGCGGGCGAAACTCCTACGAGCAGTACTTC CASSYPASGRNSYEQYF
TRBJ1-5 once . TRBV7-2 TGTGCCAGCAGCTTAGCCAATAGCAATCAGCCCCAGCATTTT CASSLANSNQPQHF
TRBJ1-1 . . TRBV29-1 TGCAGCGTCGAGAGAGAGGACACTGAAGCTTTCTTT CSVEREDTEAFF
TRBJ2-1 once TRBD2 TRBV3-1/TRBV3-2 TGTGCCAGCAGCCCGACTAGCGGGAGGAATGAGCAGTTCTTC CASSPTSGRNEQFF
TRBJ1-2 . TRBD1 TRBV4-1 TGCGCCAGCAGCCAGGCCGACAGGGGACAGATCTATGGCTACACCTTC CASSQADRGQIYGYTF
TRBJ1-2 . . TRBV7-8 TGTGCCAGCAGCTTAGAAGTGGGCGGGTTGTATGGCTACACCTTC CASSLEVGGLYGYTF
TRBJ2-1 . TRBD2 TRBV6-2/TRBV6-3 TGTGCCAGCAGTTATCCGGGACTAGCGGGGGGTGAGCAGTTCTTC CASSYPGLAGGEQFF
TRBJ2-1 . TRBD2 TRBV5-1 TGCGCCAGCAGCTCCAGACTAGCGGGAGGGCGGGGTCTTTCCTACAATGAGCAGTTCTTC CASSSRLAGGRGLSYNEQFF
TRBJ1-2 medium-sized . TRBV7-9 TGTGCCAGCAGCTTAGAAACGAGGACGGGCTATGGCTACACCTTC CASSLETRTGYGYTF
TRBJ2-7 . . TRBV28 TGTGCCAGCAGTTTAGGCCAAAACGAGCAGTACTTC CASSLGQNEQYF
TRBJ2-1 . TRBD2 TRBV11-2 TGTGCCAGCAGCCCCGCGGGGGTCAACAATGAGCAGTTCTTC CASSPAGVNNEQFF
TRBJ2-2 . . TRBV6-6 TGTGCCAGCAGTCCAAGGTTTAGCGACGGAGCGAACACCGGGGAGCTGTTTTTT CASSPRFSDGANTGELFF
TRBJ1-3 . . TRBV12-3/TRBV12-4 TGTGCCAGCAGCCCCACCTCTGGAAACACCATATATTTT CASSPTSGNTIYF
TRBJ2-2 . TRBD1 TRBV11-2 TGTGCCAGCAGCTTAGGGCAGGGGGCGCCCACCGGGGAGCTGTTTTTT CASSLGQGAPTGELFF
TRBJ2-1 . TRBD1 TRBV7-8 TGTGCCAGCAGCAGGGACAGGTACAATGAGCAGTTCTTC CASSRDRYNEQFF
TRBJ1-1 . . TRBV6-5 TGTGCCAGCACCGACGGGGGGAACACTGAAGCTTTCTTT CASTDGGNTEAFF